This passage covers 9 T cell receptor beta chains from one sample sequenced in a study of T-cell reconstitution after alpha-beta-depleted transplantation in children. Library preparation (for TCRbeta) was performed with unique molecular identifiers. TCRdb independently ran MiXCR on the PCR reads; one entry per CDR3 protein. This sample has 300,000 to 400,000 distinct CDR3 sequences, with more than 10% found just once. Sample: PBMCs, taken from the stem cell graft. The receptors stem from a human donor who donated a stem cell graft to a child with Fanconi anemia.

This clonotype was picked up a small number of times. The chain couples TRBV18 to TRBJ1-5; TRBD1 matches at 8 bases. Per germline, CDR1 KGHSH and CDR2 LQKENI. The trim removed 1 base at V and 6 bases at J, leaving 5 bases unmatched. CDR3 length: 15 amino acids. Written as DNA, the CDR3 is TGTGCCAGCTCACCACAAACAGGGGGAGGTCAGCCCCAGCATTTT. This sequence encodes CASSPQTGGGQPQHF.

This CDR3 reads CASSLAPRGAGNTIYF. Here the CDR3 DNA reads TGCGCCAGCAGCTTGGCTCCGAGGGGGGCTGGAAACACCATATATTTT. This chain uses TRBV5-1 with TRBJ1-3; D is perhaps TRBD1 (6 bases). Trimming shortened V by 0 bases and J by 2 bases, and 12 bases separated the two germline ends. The CDR3 is 16 residues long. From germline, CDR1 is SGHRS and CDR2 YFSETQ. Drawing the rest from reference TRBV5-1 and TRBJ1-3, the complete variable domain is KAGVTQTPRYLIKTRGQQVTLSCSPISGHRSVSWYQQTPGQGLQFLFEYFSETQRNKGNFPGRFSGRQFSNSRSEMNVSTLELGDSALYLCASSLAPRGAGNTIYFGEGSWLTVV.

The chain carries TRBV5-1 and TRBJ2-7; tentative D call: TRBD1 (5 bases). This CDR3 is 15 amino acids long. Trimming cost V 2 bases and J 3 bases, with 15 bases left between them. Germline loops: CDR1 SGHRS, CDR2 YFSETQ. The CDR3 nucleotides read TGCGCCAGCAGCTTAGGGGCGCCGGGCGACTACGAGCAGTACTTC. Translated: CASSLGAPGDYEQYF. Combining the CDR3 with reference TRBV5-1 and TRBJ2-7 gives the whole variable domain KAGVTQTPRYLIKTRGQQVTLSCSPISGHRSVSWYQQTPGQGLQFLFEYFSETQRNKGNFPGRFSGRQFSNSRSEMNVSTLELGDSALYLCASSLGAPGDYEQYFGPGTRLTVT.

This clonotype was observed a few times. V gene TRBV6-2 or TRBV6-3 combines with J gene TRBJ2-7; D remains unclear. Trimming cost V 4 bases and J 4 bases, with 11 bases left between them. Germline CDR1 reads MNHEY; CDR2 reads SVGEGT. The CDR3 extends over 13 amino acids. CDR3 protein: CASSSPGPYEQYV. Written as DNA, the CDR3 is TGTGCCAGCAGTTCACCCGGACCATACGAGCAGTACGTC.

The chain links TRBV6-5 to TRBJ2-2; D might be TRBD1 (6 bases). Per germline, CDR1 MNHEY and CDR2 SVGAGI. V lost 3 bases and J 4 bases, leaving 15 bases between the germline ends. This CDR3 comprises 16 residues. The CDR3 region is CASSYRAGVGTGELFF. As DNA, the CDR3 is TGTGCCAGCAGTTATCGGGCAGGGGTGGGCACCGGGGAGCTGTTTTTT.

The table lists this clonotype with many counts. The rearrangement links TRBV4-3 to TRBJ2-2, with a weak D call TRBD1 (5 bases). The CDR3 is made up of 17 amino acids. Germline CDR1 reads LGHNA; CDR2 reads YSLEER. V was clipped by 0 bases and J by 3 bases, with 14 bases between them. In nucleotides, the CDR3 is TGCGCCAGCAGCCAAGATTCAGAGACAGCCTACACCGGGGAGCTGTTTTTT. Protein: CASSQDSETAYTGELFF.

The chain is built from TRBV7-7 and TRBJ2-3; 7 bases map to TRBD1. The CDR3 loop spans 15 amino acids. The ends lost 5 bases at V and 4 bases at J; junction bases unmatched: 9. Germline CDR1 is SSHAT and CDR2 is FNYEAQ (reference sequence). For the CDR3, the DNA is TGTGCCAGCAGCAAGGGGACAGCCTACCCAGATACGCAGTATTTT. Translating it yields CASSKGTAYPDTQYF.

The chain recombines TRBV12-3 or TRBV12-4 with TRBJ2-3; 8 nucleotides align to TRBD2. Trimming cost V 3 bases and J 3 bases; bases outside gene matches: 5. The CDR3 runs to 15 residues. For the CDR3, the DNA is TGTGCCAGCAGTTTCCAGCGGGGGATAACAGATACGCAGTATTTT. Translation: CASSFQRGITDTQYF.

In this sample, this clonotype turned up many times. This rearrangement joins TRBV6-1 to TRBJ1-1; no definite D call. The V end lost 7 bases, the J end lost 1 base, and 13 bases lay between the germline ends. Germline values: CDR1 MNHNS, CDR2 SASEGT. This CDR3 is 14 amino acids long. The CDR3 loop is CASTSSQRNTEAFF. The CDR3 bases are TGTGCCAGCACCTCCTCGCAGAGGAACACTGAAGCTTTCTTT.